These 5 T cell receptor beta chains share one sample of origin, sequenced in a study of blood T cell repertoires in COVID-19. The repertoire was sequenced with immunoSEQ multiplex PCR; TCRdb's copy has only in-frame clones and lacks some. The sample lists around 100,000 clones, roughly 87% occurring once. The sample taken for sequencing was peripheral blood. The receptor source for this set is a human donor in a cohort sampled during active COVID-19.

The gene calls are TRBV24-1 and TRBJ2-3, with TRBD1 identical over 9 bases. V was clipped by 7 bases and J by 2 bases; unmatched bases: 3. CDR3 length: 14 residues. CDR1 is KGHDR, CDR2 SFDVKD, per germline. CDR3 sequence reads: CATSRTGDTDTQYF. The CDR3 bases are TGTGCCACCAGCCGGACAGGGGACACAGATACGCAGTATTTT.

CDR3 sequence: CASSSWDRATYEQYF. CDR3 DNA: TGTGCCAGCAGCAGCTGGGACAGGGCCACCTACGAGCAGTACTTC. The V gene is TRBV11-2, the J gene TRBJ2-7; 9 nucleotides agree with TRBD1. From germline, CDR1 is SGHAT and CDR2 FQNNGV. The CDR3 contains 15 residues. With 5 bases clipped from V and 2 bases from J, the junction kept 7 bases outside the gene matches.

This chain links TRBV5-1 with TRBJ1-2; 7 bases match TRBD1. CDR3 length: 15 amino acids. In germline, CDR1 is SGHRS, CDR2 YFSETQ. Trimming took 4 bases from V and 7 from J; bases not matched to a gene: 13. CDR3 amino acids: CASSPLQGRGSGYTF. The CDR3, as DNA: TGCGCCAGCAGCCCACTGCAGGGCAGGGGGTCTGGCTACACCTTC.

The chain is built from TRBV6-5 and TRBJ1-5, with TRBD1 matching over 7 bases. CDR3 length: 14 residues. Per the germline V gene, CDR1 is MNHEY and CDR2 is SVGAGI. With V trimmed by 6 bases and J by 3 bases, 5 bases remained unmatched. This CDR3 is CASRMGQNNQPQHF. CDR3 in DNA: TGTGCCAGCAGGATGGGACAGAACAATCAGCCCCAGCATTTT.

This chain uses TRBV5-5 with TRBJ1-1; 9 bases align to TRBD1. V shed 4 bases, J shed 1 base, and the junction held 8 bases outside the gene matches. Germline V gene lookup returns CDR1 SGHKS and CDR2 YYEKEE (reference sequence). The CDR3 loop spans 16 amino acids. DNA of the CDR3: TGTGCCAGCAGCCGAATACAGGGGGCTGGGAACACTGAAGCTTTCTTT. Its protein is CASSRIQGAGNTEAFF.